This is a list of T cell receptor beta chains from one sample in a study of patients and donors after allogeneic stem cell transplantation. TCRdb independently ran MiXCR on the RT-PCR reads; one entry per CDR3 protein. The repertoire holds roughly 140,000 distinct CDR3 sequences, 37% seen once, with around half in the top ten. Sequencing input: blood, either unsorted or a sorted T cell fraction (not recorded which). The receptors originated from a human donor who was either an allogeneic HSCT recipient or a stem cell or donor lymphocyte infusion donor (not recorded which). It is not recorded whose cells these are; they may come from a transplant donor. CDR3s leave out the opening cysteine and the closing phenylalanine or tryptophan.

>TRBJ1-1|TRBV6-6
ASSYAGATEAF
>TRBJ1-1|TRBV20-1
SAPTGYTEAF
>TRBJ2-2|TRBV6-6
ASTPGQGTGELF
>TRBJ1-5|TRBV6-2/TRBV6-3
ASSVGQGLIQPQH
>TRBJ2-5|TRBV6-1
ASRTSGSQETQY
>TRBJ1-2|TRBV19
ASSAVNYGYT
>TRBJ1-1|TRBV12-3/TRBV12-4
ASKGQGLEAF
>TRBJ2-5|TRBV12-3/TRBV12-4
ASNTLGETQY
>TRBJ2-7|TRBV6-6
ASTPLGPGEQY
>TRBJ2-1|TRBV7-9
ASSLLAGGPVNEQF
>TRBJ1-1|TRBV14
ASMKGLTTEAF
>TRBJ1-4|TRBV20-1
SAGGGPSTNEKLF
>TRBJ2-7|TRBV20-1
SVHENLYEQY
>TRBJ1-2|TRBV29-1
SVESPRGTNYGYT
>TRBJ2-7|TRBV28
ATSMDVRLGEQY
>TRBJ2-3|TRBV10-3
AISYDRGTDTQY
>TRBJ1-2|TRBV12-3/TRBV12-4
ASRDTGDAAGGYT
>TRBJ1-6|TRBV5-1
ASKGGAHNSPLH
>TRBJ2-1|TRBV12-3/TRBV12-4
ASKGDSYNEQF
>TRBJ2-1|TRBV5-1
ASSLGMASEESSYNEQF
>TRBJ1-4|TRBV28
ASSDDRGTNEKLF
>TRBJ2-1|TRBV10-3
AISVPSGAAYNEQF
>TRBJ1-2|TRBV2
ASNLGSLNGYT
>TRBJ2-1|TRBV4-3
ASSHLDRGGYNEQF
>TRBJ1-5|TRBV20-1
STRAYSQPQH
>TRBJ1-4|TRBV24-1
ATSDTGTGGEKLF
>TRBJ2-3|TRBV5-1
ASSFAGTSGGTDTQY
>TRBJ1-2|TRBV12-3/TRBV12-4
ASSFTTATNYGCT
>TRBJ2-3|TRBV6-6
ASRAIDTTSTDTQY
>TRBJ1-1|TRBV29-1
SVRGLGNTEAF
>TRBJ2-1|TRBV27
ASSLGTDLYNEQF
>TRBJ1-5|TRBV6-5
ATGRKPQH
>TRBJ1-6|TRBV9
ASSPEHYSPLH
>TRBJ1-5|TRBV24-1
ATSPGRGMSNQPQH
>TRBJ2-2|TRBV12-3/TRBV12-4
ASSLYGAPNTGELF
>TRBJ2-3|TRBV6-5
ASSQGLLSSDTQY
>TRBJ2-1|TRBV10-3
ATRQGPERDEQF
>TRBJ2-7|TRBV20-1
SAFPGQLHEQY
>TRBJ1-3|TRBV6-6
ASSGGTEVAGNTIY
>TRBJ1-4|TRBV6-5
ASSYSRGLRDELF
>TRBJ1-4|TRBV12-3/TRBV12-4
ASSPAGLELF
>TRBJ1-1|TRBV18
ASSSRTGVNTEAF
>TRBJ1-6|TRBV20-1
SASLDRGNSPLH
>TRBJ1-2|TRBV9
ASSVGARENYGYT
>TRBJ1-2|TRBV7-6
ASSLVPDRDNYGYT
>TRBJ1-6|TRBV6-5
ASSIRQGNSPLH
>TRBJ2-4|TRBV7-8
ASSLDPRPKNIQY
>TRBJ1-5|TRBV6-2/TRBV6-3
ASSYRGGNQPQH
>TRBJ2-3|TRBV12-3/TRBV12-4
ASSTTGQATDTQY
>TRBJ2-3|TRBV7-8
ASSGGGRDTDTQY
>TRBJ1-4|TRBV7-9
ASSSDREDEKLF
>TRBJ1-2|TRBV7-9
ASSSGQGANGYT